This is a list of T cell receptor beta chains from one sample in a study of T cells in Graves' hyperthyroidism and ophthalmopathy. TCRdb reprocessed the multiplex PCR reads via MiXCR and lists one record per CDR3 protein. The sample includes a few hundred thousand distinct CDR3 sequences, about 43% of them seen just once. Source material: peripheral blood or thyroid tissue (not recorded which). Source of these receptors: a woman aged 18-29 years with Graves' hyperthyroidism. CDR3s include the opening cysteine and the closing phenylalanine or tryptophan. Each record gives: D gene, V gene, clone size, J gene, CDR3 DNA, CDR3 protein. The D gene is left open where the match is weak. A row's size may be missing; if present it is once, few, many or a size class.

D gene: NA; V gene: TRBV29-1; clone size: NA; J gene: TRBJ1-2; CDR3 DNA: TGCAGCGTTGAATCGGGGCGGGGCTATGGCTACACCTTC; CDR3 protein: CSVESGRGYGYTF
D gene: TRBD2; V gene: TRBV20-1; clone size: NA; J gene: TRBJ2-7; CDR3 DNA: TGCAGTGCTAGAAAGAGTGCTAGCGGGGCGTACGAGCAGTACTTC; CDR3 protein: CSARKSASGAYEQYF
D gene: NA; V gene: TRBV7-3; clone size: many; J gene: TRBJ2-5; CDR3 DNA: TGTGCCAGCAGTTTGACACGGAGTCTTTCAGAGACCCAGTACTTC; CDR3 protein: CASSLTRSLSETQYF
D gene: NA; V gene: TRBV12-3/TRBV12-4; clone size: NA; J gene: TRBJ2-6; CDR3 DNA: TGTGCCAGCAGTGAAGTGGGAGTCAGGGCCTCTGGGGCCAACGTCCTGACTTTC; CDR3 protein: CASSEVGVRASGANVLTF
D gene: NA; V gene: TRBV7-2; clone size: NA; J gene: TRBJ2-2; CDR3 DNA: TGTGCCAGCAGCTTAAGAGCTAGAGACACCGGGGAGCTGTTTTTT; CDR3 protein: CASSLRARDTGELFF
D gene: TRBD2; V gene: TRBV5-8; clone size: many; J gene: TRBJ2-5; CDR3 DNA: TGTGCCAGCAGCTTGTTCTCTTGGCGGGAGGACCAAGAGACCCAGTACTTC; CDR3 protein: CASSLFSWREDQETQYF
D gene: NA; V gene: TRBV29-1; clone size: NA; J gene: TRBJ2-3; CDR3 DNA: TGCAGCGTTGTCCTATCAGCGAAAGATACGCAGTATTTT; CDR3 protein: CSVVLSAKDTQYF
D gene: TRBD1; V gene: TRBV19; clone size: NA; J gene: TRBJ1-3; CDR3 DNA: TGTGCCAGTAGTGTGACAGGGTCCGGCTATGGCTACACCATATATTTT; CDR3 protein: CASSVTGSGYGYTIYF
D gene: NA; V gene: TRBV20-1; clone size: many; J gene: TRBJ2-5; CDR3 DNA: TGCAGTGCTATGGACACATGGGAGACCCAGTACTTC; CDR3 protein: CSAMDTWETQYF
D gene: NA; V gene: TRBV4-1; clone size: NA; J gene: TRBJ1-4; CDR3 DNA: TGTGCCAGCAGCCATCCAGGGACAACTAATGAAAAACTGTTTTTT; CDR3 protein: CASSHPGTTNEKLFF
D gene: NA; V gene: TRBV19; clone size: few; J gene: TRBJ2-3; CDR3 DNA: TGTGCCAGTAGTATAAATGTCGATCGCACAGATACGCAGTATTTT; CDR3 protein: CASSINVDRTDTQYF
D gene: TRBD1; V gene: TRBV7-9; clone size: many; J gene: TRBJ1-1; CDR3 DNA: TGTGCCAGCAGCACGCCGACAGGGCGGAACACTGAAGCTTTCTTT; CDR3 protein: CASSTPTGRNTEAFF
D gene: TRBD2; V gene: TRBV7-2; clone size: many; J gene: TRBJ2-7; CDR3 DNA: TGTGCCAGCAGCTTATGGGGCGGGGGCTCCTACGAGCAGTACTTC; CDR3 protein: CASSLWGGGSYEQYF
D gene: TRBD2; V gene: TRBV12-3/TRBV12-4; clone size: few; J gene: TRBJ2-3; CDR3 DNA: TGTGCCAGCAGCCCACTAGCGGGAGAGGTAGATACGCAGTATTTT; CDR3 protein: CASSPLAGEVDTQYF
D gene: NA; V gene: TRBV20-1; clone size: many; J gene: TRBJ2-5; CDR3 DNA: TGCAGTGCTAGAGAACCGCGGGCAGGGACCCAGTACTTC; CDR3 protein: CSAREPRAGTQYF
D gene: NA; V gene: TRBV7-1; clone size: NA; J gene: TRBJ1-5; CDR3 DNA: TGTGCCAGCAGCTCGGGACGGAGCCAAGAGACCCAGCATTTT; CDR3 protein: CASSSGRSQETQHF
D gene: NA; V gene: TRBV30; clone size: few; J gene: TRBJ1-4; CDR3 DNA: TGTGCCTGGAGTCGTGCTACAAATGAAAAACTGTTTTTT; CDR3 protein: CAWSRATNEKLFF
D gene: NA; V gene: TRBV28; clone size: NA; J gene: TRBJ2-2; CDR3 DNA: TGTGCCAGCAGCCCACTCTGGAGGGCCTACACCGGGGAGCTGTTTTTT; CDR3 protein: CASSPLWRAYTGELFF
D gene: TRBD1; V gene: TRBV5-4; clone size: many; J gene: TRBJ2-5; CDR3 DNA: TGTGCCAGTAAGACAGGGGGCGAGGAGACCCAGTACTTC; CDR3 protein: CASKTGGEETQYF
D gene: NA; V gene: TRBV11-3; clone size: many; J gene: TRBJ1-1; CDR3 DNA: TGTGCCAGCAGCCCCCCGAGCACTGAAGCTTTCTTT; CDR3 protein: CASSPPSTEAFF
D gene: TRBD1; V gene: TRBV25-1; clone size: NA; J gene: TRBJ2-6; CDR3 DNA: TGTGCCAGCAGGACAGGGGATGGGGCCAACGTCCTGACTTTC; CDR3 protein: CASRTGDGANVLTF
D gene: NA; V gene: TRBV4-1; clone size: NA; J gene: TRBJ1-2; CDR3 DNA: TGCGCCAGCAGCCAAGATCTAGGTGCCGAAGGGGCGGGCGGCTACACCTTC; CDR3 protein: CASSQDLGAEGAGGYTF
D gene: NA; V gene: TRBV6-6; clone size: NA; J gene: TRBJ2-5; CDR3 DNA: TGTGCCAGCAGTTACGGGGGATGGGAGCGCACATCCGTAAAGACCCAGTACTTC; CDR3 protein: CASSYGGWERTSVKTQYF